One TCR beta chain is described in this entry. The antigen remains unidentified. This sample stems from a study of cytomegalovirus exposure and HLA in healthy donors. 13 Jbeta primers and 60 Vbeta primers were used for the PCR. Libraries were prepared by immunoSEQ multiplex PCR; TCRdb keeps only in-frame clonotypes and omits some of them. The data show approximately 170,000 clones, roughly 80% seen once. Study outcomes and limitations: V- and J-gene trimming in TCR beta was tied to a missense DCLRE1C variant by an analysis performed later. The study listed about 150 cytomegalovirus-associated TCR beta chains.

Regarding donors, all were healthy bone marrow donors. Sequencing was performed on PBMCs. This receptor was identified in a male donor in good health and CMV-seronegative.

The CDR3 bases are TGTGCCAGCAGCTTCACTCTCTGGAACACCGGGGAGCTGTTTTTT. It is translated as CASSFTLWNTGELFF. The chain has TRBV7-2 and TRBJ2-2; no firm D call. CDR1 and CDR2 (germline): SGHTA, FQGNSA. Trimming took off 3 bases at V and 1 base at J, with 9 bases between the two ends. The CDR3 has 15 amino acids.